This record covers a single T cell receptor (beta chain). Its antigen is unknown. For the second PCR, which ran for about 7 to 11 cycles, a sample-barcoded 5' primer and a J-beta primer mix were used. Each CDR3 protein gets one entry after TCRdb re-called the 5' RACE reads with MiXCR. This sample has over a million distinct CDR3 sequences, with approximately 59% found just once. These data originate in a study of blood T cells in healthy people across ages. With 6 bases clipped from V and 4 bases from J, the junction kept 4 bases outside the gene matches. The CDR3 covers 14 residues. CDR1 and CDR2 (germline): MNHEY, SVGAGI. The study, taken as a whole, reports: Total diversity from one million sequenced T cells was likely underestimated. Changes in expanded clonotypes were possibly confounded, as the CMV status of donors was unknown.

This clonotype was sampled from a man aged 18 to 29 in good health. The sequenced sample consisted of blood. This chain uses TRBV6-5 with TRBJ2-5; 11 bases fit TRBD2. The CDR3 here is CASSEGTSGETQYF. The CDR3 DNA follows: TGTGCCAGCAGCGAAGGGACTAGCGGAGAGACCCAGTACTTC.